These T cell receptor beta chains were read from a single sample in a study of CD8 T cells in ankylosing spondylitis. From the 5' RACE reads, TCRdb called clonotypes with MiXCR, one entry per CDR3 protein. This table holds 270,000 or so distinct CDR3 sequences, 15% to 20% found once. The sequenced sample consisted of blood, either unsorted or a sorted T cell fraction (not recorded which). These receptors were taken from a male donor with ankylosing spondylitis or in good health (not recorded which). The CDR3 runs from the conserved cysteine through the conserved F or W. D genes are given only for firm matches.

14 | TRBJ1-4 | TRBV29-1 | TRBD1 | CSVTQGAIGEKLFF
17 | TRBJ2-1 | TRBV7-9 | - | CASSLVRVTGSYNEQFF
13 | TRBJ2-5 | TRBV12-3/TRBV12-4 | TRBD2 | CASSSSGTPVKYF
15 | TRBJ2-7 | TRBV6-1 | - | CASFTLGKYSYEQYF
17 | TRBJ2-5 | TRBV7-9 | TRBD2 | CASSLLSGSMGQETQYF
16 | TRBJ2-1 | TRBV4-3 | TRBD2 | CASSHMTSGVYNEQFF
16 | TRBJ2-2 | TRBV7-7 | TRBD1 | CASSLAGQGYTGELFF
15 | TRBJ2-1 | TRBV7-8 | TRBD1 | CASSLRDRAYNEQFF
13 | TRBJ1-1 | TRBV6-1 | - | CASRSDGSTEAFF
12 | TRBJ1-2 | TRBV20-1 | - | CSGSPWDYGYTF
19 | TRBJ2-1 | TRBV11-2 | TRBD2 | CASSLDRLVGLAGYNEQFF
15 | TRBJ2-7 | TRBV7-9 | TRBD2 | CASSQTTSGPYEQYF
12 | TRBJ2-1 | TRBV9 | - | CASSVDGSEQFF
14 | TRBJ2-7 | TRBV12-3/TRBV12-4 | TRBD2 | CASRPGLADYEQYF
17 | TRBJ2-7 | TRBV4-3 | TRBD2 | CASSQDSKLAGLYEQYF
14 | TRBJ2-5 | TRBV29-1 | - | CSALRGRLQETQYF
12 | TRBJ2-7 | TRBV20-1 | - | CSRGAGPYEQYF
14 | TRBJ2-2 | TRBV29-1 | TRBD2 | CSVLSGRAPGELFF
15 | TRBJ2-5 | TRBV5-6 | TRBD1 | CASSLEGQGSETQYF
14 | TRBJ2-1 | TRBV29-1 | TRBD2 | CSVEGGRAVNEQFF
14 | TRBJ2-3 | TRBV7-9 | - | CASSMVGAADTQYF
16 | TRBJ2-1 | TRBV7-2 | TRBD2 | CASSLDSGGPWVEQFF
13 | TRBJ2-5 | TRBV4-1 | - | CASSPTPQETQYF
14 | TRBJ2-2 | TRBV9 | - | CASSVASNTGELFF
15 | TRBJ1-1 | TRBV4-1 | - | CASSQENRDFSEAFF
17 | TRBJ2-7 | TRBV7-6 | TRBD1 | CASSLQSGTGGTYEQYF